These 10 T cell receptor beta chains originate from one sample sequenced in a study of blood T cell repertoires in COVID-19 (dated by TCRdb to about 2020). Library preparation employed the immunoSEQ multiplex PCR assay. Sourced from immuneACCESS, this table was stored by TCRdb with only in-frame sequences that have V and J called. A share of the clones is absent; for the studies checked, an unresolved V gene accounts for under half, and the remainder has no known explanation. This sample comprises just over 150,000 clones, roughly 79% of them detected only once. The top ten hold around a fifth of the sample. Sequencing was performed on peripheral blood. The receptors were sampled from a woman at least 80 years old with acute or convalescent COVID-19.

The J gene is TRBJ2-1, the V gene TRBV6-1; D not resolved. Germline CDR1 and CDR2: MNHNS and SASEGT. Trimming removed 2 bases at V and 0 bases at J, with 11 bases between. CDR3 size: 16 residues. CDR3 region: CASSERVVSSYNEQFF. CDR3 bases: TGTGCCAGCAGTGAACGGGTTGTGAGCTCCTACAATGAGCAGTTCTTC.

The CDR3 DNA reads as TGTGCCATCAGTGAGTCCCAGGGTATAGGTTACGAGCAGTACTTC. Amino acid sequence: CAISESQGIGYEQYF. The V gene is TRBV10-3, the J gene TRBJ2-7; maybe TRBD1 (5 bases). CDR1 and CDR2 (germline): ENHRY, SYGVKD. This CDR3 is 15 amino acids long. V lost 0 bases and J lost 4, with 13 bases in between.

J is TRBJ2-2 and V is TRBV2; possibly TRBD1 for D (6 bases). CDR1 is SNHLY and CDR2 is FYNNEI in the germline V gene. This CDR3 contains 14 residues. V was trimmed by 4 bases and J by 2 bases, leaving 8 bases between them. This CDR3 reads CASSGQANTGELFF. Written as DNA, the CDR3 is TGTGCCAGCAGTGGACAGGCAAACACCGGGGAGCTGTTTTTT.

This clone has only a few counts. The chain has TRBV5-5 and TRBJ2-2, with 10 nucleotides matching TRBD1. CDR1 SGHKS and CDR2 YYEKEE come from the germline V gene (reference sequence). The CDR3 totals 15 residues. V shed 7 bases and J 8 bases; nucleotides not matched to a gene: 11. CDR3 bases: TGTGCCAGCGGGGGACAGGGGTACTTCCCGGGGGAGCTGTTTTTT. It translates to CASGGQGYFPGELFF.

The rearrangement links TRBV6-5 to TRBJ1-1; 8 nucleotides align to TRBD1. V gave up 6 bases and J gave up 2 bases; unmatched junction bases: 5. The CDR3 consists of 14 residues. The germline gives CDR1 MNHEY, CDR2 SVGAGI. The CDR3 region has the DNA TGTGCCAGCAGCAGACAGGGGACAAACACTGAAGCTTTCTTT. This encodes CASSRQGTNTEAFF.

Written as DNA, the CDR3 is TGTGCCAGCTCACCACGGACAGGGGAGACCCAGTACTTC. Its translation: CASSPRTGETQYF. J is TRBJ2-5 and V is TRBV18, with 8 bases aligning to TRBD1. From germline, CDR1 is KGHSH and CDR2 LQKENI. The CDR3 length is 13 residues. Trimming removed 1 base from V and 5 bases from J; junction bases left unmatched: 0.

V is TRBV15 and J is TRBJ2-1; 9 bases line up with TRBD1. From germline, CDR1 is LNHNV and CDR2 YYDKDF (reference sequence). After removal of 2 bases from V and 7 bases from J, the junction contained 6 bases not matched to a gene. The CDR3 is made up of 15 amino acids. The CDR3 sequence is CATSRTRTGANEQFF. The CDR3 DNA is TGTGCCACCAGCAGAACCCGGACAGGGGCAAATGAGCAGTTCTTC.

The chain uses TRBV19 and TRBJ2-1; maybe TRBD2 (6 bases). The CDR3 is made up of 14 amino acids. From germline, CDR1 is LNHDA and CDR2 SQIVND (reference sequence). V gave up 2 bases and J gave up 5 bases, with 10 bases separating them. CDR3 sequence: CASSITGRNNEQFF. CDR3 nucleotide sequence: TGTGCCAGTAGTATAACCGGGAGAAACAATGAGCAGTTCTTC.

CDR3 residues: CASSLFGSREQFF. DNA of the CDR3: TGTGCCAGCAGCTTGTTCGGGAGTAGAGAGCAGTTCTTC. The J gene is TRBJ2-1, the V gene TRBV11-2; D is perhaps TRBD2 (6 bases). Per the germline V gene, CDR1 is SGHAT and CDR2 is FQNNGV. CDR3 length: 13 amino acids. V lost 3 bases, J lost 10 bases, and 13 bases lay in between.

CDR3 amino acids: CASSFQGAENEQFF. The CDR3 coding sequence is TGTGCCAGCAGCTTCCAGGGCGCCGAAAATGAGCAGTTCTTC. The genes are TRBV11-3 and TRBJ2-1; the D gene is possibly TRBD1 (5 bases). This CDR3 region has 14 residues. Trimming left V 3 bases short and J 7 bases short, with 13 bases between. CDR1 and CDR2 from the germline V gene are SGHNT and YENEEA. The full variable domain, in which reference TRBV11-3 and TRBJ2-1 provide the parts outside the CDR3, is EAGVVQSPRYKIIEKKQPVAFWCNPISGHNTLYWYLQNLGQGPELLIRYENEEAVDDSQLPKDRFSAERLKGVDSTLKIQPAELGDSAVYLCASSFQGAENEQFFGPGTRLTVL.